Given below is one TCR beta chain in context. What it binds is not known. Every donor was a healthy person donating bone marrow. Though probably carrying unrecorded immune exposures, donors were nominally healthy at sampling. The data are from a study of cytomegalovirus exposure and HLA in healthy donors. The study's findings and limits: In a later analysis, TCR beta V- and J-gene trimming showed a link to a missense DCLRE1C variant.

PCR primers comprised 60 Vbeta and 13 Jbeta primers. The method was immunoSEQ multiplex PCR; TCRdb's version includes in-frame clones alone and lacks a portion of them. Its clone listing holds 100,000 to 150,000 clones. The V segment lost 6 bases and the J segment 3 bases; nucleotides outside the gene matches: 10. Germline CDR1 is LNHDA and CDR2 is SQIVND (reference sequence). This CDR3 contains 16 residues. The chain has TRBV19 and TRBJ2-5; TRBD2 agrees at 10 bases. The sequencing sample was made of PBMCs. The TCR originated in a woman aged 40 to 55 in good health and CMV-seropositive. CDR3 nucleotides: TGTGCCAGTAGCAATTTGGGACTAGCGCAAGAAGAGACCCAGTACTTC. Amino acid sequence: CASSNLGLAQEETQYF.